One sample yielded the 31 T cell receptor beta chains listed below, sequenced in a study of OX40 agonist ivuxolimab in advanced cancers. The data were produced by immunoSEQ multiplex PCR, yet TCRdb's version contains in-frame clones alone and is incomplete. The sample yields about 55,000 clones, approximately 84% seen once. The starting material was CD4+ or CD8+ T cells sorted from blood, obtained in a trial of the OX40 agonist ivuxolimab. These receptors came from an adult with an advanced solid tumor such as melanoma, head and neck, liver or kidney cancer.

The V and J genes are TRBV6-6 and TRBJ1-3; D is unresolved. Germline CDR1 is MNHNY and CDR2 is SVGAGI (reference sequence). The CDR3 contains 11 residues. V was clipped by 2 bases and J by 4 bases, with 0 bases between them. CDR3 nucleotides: TGTGCCAGCAGTTACGGAAACACCATATATTTT. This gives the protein CASSYGNTIYF.

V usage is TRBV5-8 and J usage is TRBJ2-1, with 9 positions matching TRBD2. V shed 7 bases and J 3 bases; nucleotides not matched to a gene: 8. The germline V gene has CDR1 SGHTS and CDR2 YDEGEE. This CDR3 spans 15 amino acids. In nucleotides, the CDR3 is TGTGCCAGCTCCGCCGGACTAGCGAACTACAATGAGCAGTTCTTC. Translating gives CASSAGLANYNEQFF.

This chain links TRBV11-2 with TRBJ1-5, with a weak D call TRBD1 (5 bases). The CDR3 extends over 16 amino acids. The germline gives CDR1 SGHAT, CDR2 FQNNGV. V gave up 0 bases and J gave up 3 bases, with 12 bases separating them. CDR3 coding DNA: TGTGCCAGCAGCTTAGATGCTCAGGGAATCAATCAGCCCCAGCATTTT. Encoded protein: CASSLDAQGINQPQHF.

CDR3 bases: TGTGCCAGCAGCTTTATGGGGACGCGTTTGGATACGCAGTATTTT. Residues: CASSFMGTRLDTQYF. The genes are TRBV7-2 and TRBJ2-3; the D call may be TRBD1 or TRBD2 (5 bases each). Deletions cut 3 bases from V and 6 bases from J, with 16 bases between. The CDR3 covers 15 residues. Germline CDR1 is SGHTA and CDR2 is FQGNSA.

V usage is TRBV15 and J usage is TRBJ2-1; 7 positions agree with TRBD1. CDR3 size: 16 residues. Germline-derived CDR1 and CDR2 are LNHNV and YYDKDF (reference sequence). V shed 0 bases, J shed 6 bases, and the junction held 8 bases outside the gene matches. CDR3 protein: CATSRDVAGGPNEQFF. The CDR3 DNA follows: TGTGCCACCAGCAGAGATGTCGCAGGGGGTCCCAATGAGCAGTTCTTC.

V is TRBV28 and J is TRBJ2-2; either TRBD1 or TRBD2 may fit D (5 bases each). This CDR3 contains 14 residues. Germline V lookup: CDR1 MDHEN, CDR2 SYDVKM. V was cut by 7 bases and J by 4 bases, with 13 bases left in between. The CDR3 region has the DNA TGTGCCAGCATCTCGGCAGGGAGCACCGGGGAGCTGTTTTTT. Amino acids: CASISAGSTGELFF.

The CDR3 region has the DNA TGTGCCAGCAGTCCTGGGACTAGCGGGAGGGAAGAGCAGTACTTC. Translating gives CASSPGTSGREEQYF. The chain links TRBV27 to TRBJ2-7, with 16 bases fitting TRBD2. Per the germline V gene, CDR1 is MNHEY and CDR2 is SMNVEV (reference sequence). Trimming at V came to 5 bases and at J to 7 bases, leaving 5 bases not matched to a gene. The CDR3 is 15 amino acids.

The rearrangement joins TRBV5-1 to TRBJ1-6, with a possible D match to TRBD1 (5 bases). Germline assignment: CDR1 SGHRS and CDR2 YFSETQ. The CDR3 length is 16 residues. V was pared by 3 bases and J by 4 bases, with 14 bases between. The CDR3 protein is CASSSRPGNYNSPLHF. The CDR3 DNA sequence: TGCGCCAGCAGCTCCCGACCAGGGAATTATAATTCACCCCTCCACTTT.

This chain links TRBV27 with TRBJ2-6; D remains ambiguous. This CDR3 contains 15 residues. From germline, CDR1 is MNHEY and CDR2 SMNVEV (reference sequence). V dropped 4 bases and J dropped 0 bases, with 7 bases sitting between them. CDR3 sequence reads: CASSSYSSGANVLTF. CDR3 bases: TGTGCCAGCAGTTCCTACAGCTCTGGGGCCAACGTCCTGACTTTC.

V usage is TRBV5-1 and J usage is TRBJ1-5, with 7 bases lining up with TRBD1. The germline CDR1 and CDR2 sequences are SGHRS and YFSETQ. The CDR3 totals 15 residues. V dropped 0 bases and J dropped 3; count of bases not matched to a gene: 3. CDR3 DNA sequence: TGCGCCAGCAGCTTGGAAGGACAGGTCAATCAGCCCCAGCATTTT. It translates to CASSLEGQVNQPQHF.

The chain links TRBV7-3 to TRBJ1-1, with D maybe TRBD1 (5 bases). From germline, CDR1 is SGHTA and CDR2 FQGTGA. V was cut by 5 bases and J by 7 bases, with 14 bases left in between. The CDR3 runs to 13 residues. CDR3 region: CASSIDGGSEAFF. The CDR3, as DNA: TGTGCCAGCAGCATAGACGGGGGAAGTGAAGCTTTCTTT.

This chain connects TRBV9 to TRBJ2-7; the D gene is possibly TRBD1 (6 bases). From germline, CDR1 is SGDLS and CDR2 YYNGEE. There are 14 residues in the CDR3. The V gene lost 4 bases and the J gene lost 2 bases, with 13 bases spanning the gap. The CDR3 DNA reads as TGTGCCAGCAGCTCCCACAGGGACACCTACGAGCAGTACTTC. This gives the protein CASSSHRDTYEQYF.

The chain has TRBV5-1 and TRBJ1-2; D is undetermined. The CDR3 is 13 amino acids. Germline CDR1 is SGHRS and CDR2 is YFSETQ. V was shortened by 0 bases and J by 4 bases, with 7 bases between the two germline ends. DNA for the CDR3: TGCGCCAGCAGCTTGGATAGCGCCTATGGCTACACCTTC. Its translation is CASSLDSAYGYTF. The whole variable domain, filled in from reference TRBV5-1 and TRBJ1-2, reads KAGVTQTPRYLIKTRGQQVTLSCSPISGHRSVSWYQQTPGQGLQFLFEYFSETQRNKGNFPGRFSGRQFSNSRSEMNVSTLELGDSALYLCASSLDSAYGYTFGSGTRLTVV.

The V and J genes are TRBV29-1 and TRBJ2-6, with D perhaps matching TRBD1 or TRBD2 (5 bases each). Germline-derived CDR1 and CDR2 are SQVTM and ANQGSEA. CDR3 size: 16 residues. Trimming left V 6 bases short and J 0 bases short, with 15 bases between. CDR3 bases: TGCAGCGTAGCTAGGGCAGGGAGCTCTGGGGCCAACGTCCTGACTTTC. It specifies CSVARAGSSGANVLTF.

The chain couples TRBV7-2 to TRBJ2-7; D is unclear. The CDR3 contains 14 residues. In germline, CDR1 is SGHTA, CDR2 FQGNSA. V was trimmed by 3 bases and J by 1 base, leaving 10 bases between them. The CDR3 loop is CASSLSVRSYEQYF. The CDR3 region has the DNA TGTGCCAGCAGCTTGTCAGTTAGGTCCTACGAGCAGTACTTC.

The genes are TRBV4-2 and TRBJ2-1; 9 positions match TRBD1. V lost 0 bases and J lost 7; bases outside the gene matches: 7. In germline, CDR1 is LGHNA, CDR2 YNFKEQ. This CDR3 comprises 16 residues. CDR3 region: CASSQDLSTGGNEQFF. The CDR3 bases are TGTGCCAGCAGCCAAGACCTTTCGACAGGGGGGAATGAGCAGTTCTTC.

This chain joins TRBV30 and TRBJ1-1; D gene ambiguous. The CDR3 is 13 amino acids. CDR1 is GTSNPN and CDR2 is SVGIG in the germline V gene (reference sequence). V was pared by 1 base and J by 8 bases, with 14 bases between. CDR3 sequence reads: CAWSAGVGPEAFF. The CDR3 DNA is TGTGCCTGGAGTGCCGGTGTAGGGCCCGAAGCTTTCTTT.

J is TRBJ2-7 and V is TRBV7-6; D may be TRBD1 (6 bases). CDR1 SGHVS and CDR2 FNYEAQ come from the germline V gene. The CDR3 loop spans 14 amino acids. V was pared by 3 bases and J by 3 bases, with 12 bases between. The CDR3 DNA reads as TGTGCCAGCAGCTTTGGTCAGGGGTACTACGAGCAGTACTTC. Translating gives CASSFGQGYYEQYF.

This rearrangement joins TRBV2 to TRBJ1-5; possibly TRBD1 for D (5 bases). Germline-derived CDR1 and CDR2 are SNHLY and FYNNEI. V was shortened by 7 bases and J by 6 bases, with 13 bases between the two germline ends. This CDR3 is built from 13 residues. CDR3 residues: CASKSGGFQPQHF. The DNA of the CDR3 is TGTGCCAGCAAGTCGGGGGGTTTTCAGCCCCAGCATTTT.

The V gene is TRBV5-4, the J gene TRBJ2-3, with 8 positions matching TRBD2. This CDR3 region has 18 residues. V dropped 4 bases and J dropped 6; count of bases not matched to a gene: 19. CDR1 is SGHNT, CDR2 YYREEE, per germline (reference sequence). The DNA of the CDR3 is TGTGCCAGCAGCACCCGGGTGTTCGGGACTAGGTTGTTGGATACGCAGTATTTT. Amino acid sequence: CASSTRVFGTRLLDTQYF.

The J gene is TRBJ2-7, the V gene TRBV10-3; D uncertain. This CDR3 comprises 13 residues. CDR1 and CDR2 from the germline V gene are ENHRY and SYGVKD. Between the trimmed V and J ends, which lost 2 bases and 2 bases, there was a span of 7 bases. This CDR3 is CAISETDTYEQYF. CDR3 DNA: TGTGCCATCAGTGAGACCGACACCTACGAGCAGTACTTC.

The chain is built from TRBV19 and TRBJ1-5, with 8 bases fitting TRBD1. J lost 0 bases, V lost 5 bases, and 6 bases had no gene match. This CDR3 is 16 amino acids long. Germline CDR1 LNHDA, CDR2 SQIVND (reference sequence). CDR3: CASSGDRRGSNQPQHF. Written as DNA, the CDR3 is TGTGCCAGTAGTGGGGACAGGCGGGGTAGCAATCAGCCCCAGCATTTT.

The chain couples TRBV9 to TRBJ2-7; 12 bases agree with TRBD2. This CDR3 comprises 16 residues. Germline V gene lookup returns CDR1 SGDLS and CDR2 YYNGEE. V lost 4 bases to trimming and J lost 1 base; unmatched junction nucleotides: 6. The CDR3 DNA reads TGTGCCAGCAGCCCCTGGACTAGCGGGACGTCCTACGAGCAGTACTTC. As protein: CASSPWTSGTSYEQYF. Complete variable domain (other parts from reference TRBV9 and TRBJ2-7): DSGVTQTPKHLITATGQRVTLRCSPRSGDLSVYWYQQSLDQGLQFLIQYYNGEERAKGNILERFSAQQFPDLHSELNLSSLELGDSALYFCASSPWTSGTSYEQYFGPGTRLTVT.

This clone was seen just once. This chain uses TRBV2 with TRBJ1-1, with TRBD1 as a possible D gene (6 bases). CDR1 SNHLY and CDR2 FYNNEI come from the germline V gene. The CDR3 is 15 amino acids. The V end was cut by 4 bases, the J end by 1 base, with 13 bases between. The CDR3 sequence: CASSVLGGGNTEAFF. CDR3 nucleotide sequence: TGTGCCAGCAGTGTTTTAGGGGGGGGGAACACTGAAGCTTTCTTT.

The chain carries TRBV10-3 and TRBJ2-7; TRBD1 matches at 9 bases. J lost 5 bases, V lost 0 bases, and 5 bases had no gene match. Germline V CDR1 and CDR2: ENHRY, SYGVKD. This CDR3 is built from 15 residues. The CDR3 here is CAISESMGTGNEQYF. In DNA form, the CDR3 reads TGTGCCATCAGTGAGTCTATGGGGACAGGGAACGAGCAGTACTTC.

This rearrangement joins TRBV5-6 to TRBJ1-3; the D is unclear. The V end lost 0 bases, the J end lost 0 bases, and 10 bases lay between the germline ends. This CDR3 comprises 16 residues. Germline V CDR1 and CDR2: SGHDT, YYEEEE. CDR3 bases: TGTGCCAGCAGCTTGGCTGGAGACCCCTCTGGAAACACCATATATTTT. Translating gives CASSLAGDPSGNTIYF.

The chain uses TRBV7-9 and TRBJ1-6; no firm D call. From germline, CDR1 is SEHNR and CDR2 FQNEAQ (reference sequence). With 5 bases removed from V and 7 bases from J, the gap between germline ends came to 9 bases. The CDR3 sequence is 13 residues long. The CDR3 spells CASSHGDNSPLHF. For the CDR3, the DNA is TGTGCCAGCAGCCATGGAGACAATTCACCCCTCCACTTT. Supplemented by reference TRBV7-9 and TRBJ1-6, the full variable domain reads DTGVSQNPRHKITKRGQNVTFRCDPISEHNRLYWYRQTLGQGPEFLTYFQNEAQLEKSRLLSDRFSAERPKGSFSTLEIQRTEQGDSAMYLCASSHGDNSPLHFGNGTRLTVT.

Here the CDR3 DNA reads TGTGCCAGCAGTTTACCAGGGACCCCCTCTACGGGGCAGTACTTC. Translated, it gives CASSLPGTPSTGQYF. The chain carries TRBV28 and TRBJ2-7, with D possibly called TRBD1 or TRBD2 (5 bases each). V was trimmed by 2 bases and J by 9 bases, leaving 20 bases between them. Germline CDR1 and CDR2: MDHEN and SYDVKM. CDR3 size: 15 residues.

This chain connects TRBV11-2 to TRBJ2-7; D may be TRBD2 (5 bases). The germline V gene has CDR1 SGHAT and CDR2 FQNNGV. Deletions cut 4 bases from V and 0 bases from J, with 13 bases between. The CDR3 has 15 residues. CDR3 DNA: TGTGCCAGCAGCTCTAGCCCGAGGAGCTCCTACGAGCAGTACTTC. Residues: CASSSSPRSSYEQYF.

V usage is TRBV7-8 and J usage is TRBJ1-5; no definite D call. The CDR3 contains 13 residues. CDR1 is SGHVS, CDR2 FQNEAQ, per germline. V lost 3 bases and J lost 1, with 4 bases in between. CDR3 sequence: CASSFVSNQPQHF. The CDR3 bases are TGTGCCAGCAGCTTCGTCAGCAATCAGCCCCAGCATTTT.

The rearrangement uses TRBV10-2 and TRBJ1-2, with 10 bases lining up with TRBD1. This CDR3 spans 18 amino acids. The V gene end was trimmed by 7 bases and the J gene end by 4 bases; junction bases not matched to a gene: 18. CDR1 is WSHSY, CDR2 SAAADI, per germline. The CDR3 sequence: CASKKLSGTGDLIYGYTF. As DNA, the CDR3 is TGCGCCAGCAAGAAACTTTCCGGGACAGGGGACCTCATCTATGGCTACACCTTC.